The 22 T cell receptor beta chains reported below all come from one sample, sequenced in a study of spatial heterogeneity in lung cancer. MiXCR, run by TCRdb on the 5' RACE reads, gives a single entry per CDR3 protein. This table has about 120,000 distinct CDR3 sequences, approximately 12% appearing once. Indicated time point: blood at routine non-recurrence follow-up after resection. Sequencing was performed on whole RNA extracted from tumor and nontumor lung tissue, or from frozen PBMC, and the material was left unsorted. Sequenced material: PBMCs, taken at follow-up. The receptor set was obtained from a male donor with early-stage non-small cell lung cancer.

The CDR3 is CASSPIGGYEQYF. In nucleotides, the CDR3 is TGTGCCAGCAGCCCAATAGGGGGCTACGAGCAGTACTTC. The chain recombines TRBV7-6 with TRBJ2-7; tentative D call: TRBD1 (6 bases). The CDR3 runs to 13 residues. Germline V CDR1 and CDR2: SGHVS, FNYEAQ. Trimming left V 5 bases short and J 3 bases short, with 11 bases between.

This clonotype has only a few counts. The CDR3 region is CASSLVGGSYEQYF. The DNA for the CDR3 is TGTGCCAGCAGTCTTGTGGGGGGGTCCTACGAGCAGTACTTC. The rearrangement uses TRBV25-1 and TRBJ2-7; 7 nucleotides align to TRBD2. This CDR3 has 14 amino acids. The V gene's germline CDR1 is MGHDK and CDR2 SYGVNS. Trimming took 5 bases from V and 1 from J; bases not matched to a gene: 5.

The chain is built from TRBV20-1 and TRBJ1-4; weak D call: TRBD1 (6 bases). This CDR3 is built from 15 residues. Germline CDR1 reads DFQATT; CDR2 reads SNEGSKA (reference sequence). The V end lost 0 bases, the J end lost 5 bases, and 13 bases lay between the germline ends. CDR3 residues: CSARDVTGPNEKLFF. The CDR3 coding sequence is TGCAGTGCTAGAGATGTTACAGGGCCCAATGAAAAACTGTTTTTT.

This clonotype was seen a few times. V is TRBV15 and J is TRBJ2-1; TRBD1 or TRBD2 may be the D gene (6 bases each). Trimming took off 7 bases at V and 7 bases at J, with 14 bases between the two ends. Germline values: CDR1 LNHNV, CDR2 YYDKDF (reference sequence). The CDR3 length is 13 residues. The CDR3 here is CATTGGSGNEQFF. The CDR3 DNA reads TGTGCCACCACCGGGGGCTCAGGAAATGAGCAGTTCTTC. Looking up the rest from reference TRBV15 and TRBJ2-1 gives the full variable domain: DAMVIQNPRYQVTQFGKPVTLSCSQTLNHNVMYWYQQKSSQAPKLLFHYYDKDFNNEADTPDNFQSRRPNTSFCFLDIRSPGLGDTAMYLCATTGGSGNEQFFGPGTRLTVL.

This clonotype has only a few counts. The chain is built from TRBV29-1 and TRBJ2-1, with a weak D call TRBD2 (5 bases). V was cut by 3 bases and J by 12 bases, with 18 bases left in between. The CDR3 totals 13 residues. Germline assignment: CDR1 SQVTM and CDR2 ANQGSEA. The CDR3 here is CSVDRTARGSQFF. The CDR3, as DNA: TGCAGCGTTGATCGTACAGCCAGAGGGTCGCAGTTCTTC.

This clonotype was picked up many times. J is TRBJ2-2 and V is TRBV10-3; 9 bases fit TRBD1. The CDR3 runs to 16 residues. Germline V gene lookup returns CDR1 ENHRY and CDR2 SYGVKD. Trimming removed 5 bases from V and 6 bases from J; junction bases left unmatched: 10. The CDR3 DNA reads TGTGCCATCAGTACCGGGACAGGGCCTACACCCGGGGAGCTGTTTTTT. Encoded protein: CAISTGTGPTPGELFF.

This clonotype has ten or more counts. V and J are TRBV7-8 and TRBJ2-3; no firm D call. Germline assignment: CDR1 SGHVS and CDR2 FQNEAQ. V was trimmed by 9 bases and J by 5 bases, leaving 12 bases between them. This CDR3 region has 12 residues. The CDR3 protein is CASTPAVDTQYF. In nucleotides, the CDR3 is TGTGCCAGTACCCCCGCAGTAGATACGCAGTATTTT.

The table lists this clonotype with a few counts. The genes are TRBV27 and TRBJ1-1; D gene unclear. The CDR3 loop spans 16 amino acids. The ends were cut back, 3 bases at V and 6 bases at J, with 20 bases in the middle. Germline V gene lookup returns CDR1 MNHEY and CDR2 SMNVEV (reference sequence). CDR3 nucleotides: TGTGCCAGCAGTTTTCAGTTCCACAGATCGAGCGCTGAAGCTTTCTTT. Amino acids: CASSFQFHRSSAEAFF.

This clonotype appeared many times. The V and J genes are TRBV7-2 and TRBJ1-1; D not resolved. The CDR3 totals 13 residues. The germline CDR1 and CDR2 sequences are SGHTA and FQGNSA. Trimming took 0 bases from V and 5 from J, leaving 7 bases between them. The CDR3 sequence: CASSLAQRTEAFF. CDR3 coding DNA: TGTGCCAGCAGCTTAGCTCAGAGGACTGAAGCTTTCTTT. The full variable domain, rest sourced from reference TRBV7-2 and TRBJ1-1, is GAGVSQSPSNKVTEKGKDVELRCDPISGHTALYWYRQSLGQGLEFLIYFQGNSAPDKSGLPSDRFSAERTGGSVSTLTIQRTQQEDSAVYLCASSLAQRTEAFFGQGTRLTVV.

The chain has TRBV11-3 and TRBJ2-3; D not resolved. Trimming took off 1 base at V and 0 bases at J, with 11 bases between the two ends. The CDR3 extends over 16 amino acids. Germline V lookup: CDR1 SGHNT, CDR2 YENEEA. CDR3 residues: CASSLGVQPSTDTQYF. The CDR3 nucleotides read TGTGCCAGCAGCTTAGGCGTCCAACCCAGCACAGATACGCAGTATTTT.

In its sample, this clonotype was seen a few times. CDR3 protein: CASSPRQGYSNQPQHF. The CDR3 DNA is TGTGCCAGCAGTCCCAGACAGGGGTATAGCAATCAGCCCCAGCATTTT. The V call is TRBV2, the J call TRBJ1-5; TRBD1 agrees at 8 bases. This CDR3 is built from 16 residues. V shed 5 bases and J 0 bases; nucleotides not matched to a gene: 6. Germline lookup yields CDR1 SNHLY and CDR2 FYNNEI.

The chain is built from TRBV24-1 and TRBJ2-5; D remains ambiguous. The CDR3 has 14 residues. Germline V gene data show CDR1 as KGHDR and CDR2 as SFDVKD. Trimming shortened V by 9 bases and J by 4 bases, and 17 bases separated the two germline ends. The CDR3: CATAENTVAETQYF. DNA for the CDR3: TGTGCCACCGCCGAGAATACGGTAGCAGAGACCCAGTACTTC.

The chain recombines TRBV14 with TRBJ2-1, with 7 bases fitting TRBD1. The germline gives CDR1 SGHDN, CDR2 FVKESK. The CDR3 spans 11 residues. J gave up 15 bases and V 5 bases, and 7 bases lay outside the gene matches. CDR3 nucleotide sequence: TGTGCCAGCAGCATGACAGGGTACGCGTTCTTC. It encodes CASSMTGYAFF.

This clonotype has at least ten counts. The chain has TRBV7-2 and TRBJ1-1; D gene ambiguous. Germline values: CDR1 SGHTA, CDR2 FQGNSA. V lost 6 bases and J lost 8, with 19 bases in between. The CDR3 is 14 amino acids. CDR3 coding DNA: TGTGCCAGCAGTAATGGGGAGGTGATGCTGGAAGCTTTCTTT. It yields the protein CASSNGEVMLEAFF.

This chain joins TRBV6-6 and TRBJ1-1, with a tentative D call TRBD1 (5 bases). The V gene's germline CDR1 is MNHNY and CDR2 SVGAGI (reference sequence). The CDR3 runs 14 residues. The V end lost 3 bases, the J end lost 1 base, and 9 bases lay between the germline ends. The DNA of the CDR3 is TGTGCCAGCAGTTATGAGAGGGGGAACACTGAAGCTTTCTTT. It specifies CASSYERGNTEAFF.

This rearrangement joins TRBV19 to TRBJ1-2; tentatively, D is TRBD1 (6 bases). Trimming stripped 4 bases from V and 6 bases from J, with 12 bases between. Looked up from germline, CDR1 is LNHDA and CDR2 is SQIVND (reference sequence). The length of the CDR3 is 13 residues. Written as DNA, the CDR3 is TGTGCCAGTAGTACCCGGGACACTCATGGCTACACCTTC. Encoded protein: CASSTRDTHGYTF.

This clonotype showed up many times. The V call is TRBV6-4, the J call TRBJ1-2, with D possibly matching TRBD1 (6 bases). Germline CDR1 MRHNA, CDR2 SNTAGT. This CDR3 has 14 residues. Trimming took off 2 bases at V and 6 bases at J, with 13 bases between the two ends. CDR3 in amino acids: CASSDRGQVNGYTF. The CDR3 DNA follows: TGTGCCAGCAGTGACCGGGGACAAGTCAATGGCTACACCTTC.

This clonotype has more than one count but fewer than ten. This chain connects TRBV7-2 to TRBJ2-3; D is unresolved. Germline CDR1 SGHTA, CDR2 FQGNSA. The CDR3 loop spans 15 amino acids. V gave up 1 base and J gave up 0 bases, with 8 bases separating them. CDR3 sequence (DNA): TGTGCCAGCAGCTTAGACAGAATTAGCACAGATACGCAGTATTTT. This gives the protein CASSLDRISTDTQYF.

The genes are TRBV3-1 and TRBJ2-1; TRBD1 might be the D (5 bases). CDR1 and CDR2 (germline): LGHDT, YNNKEL (reference sequence). The V end was cut by 2 bases, the J end by 7 bases, with 9 bases between. This CDR3 comprises 13 residues. For the CDR3, the DNA is TGTGCCAGCAGCCAACTTAGGGGTAATGAGCAGTTCTTC. Amino acid sequence: CASSQLRGNEQFF.

This clonotype came up many times. This sequence joins TRBV24-1 and TRBJ2-7; no firm D call. The CDR3 is 14 amino acids. Germline lookup yields CDR1 KGHDR and CDR2 SFDVKD. V lost 9 bases, J lost 4 bases, and 18 bases lay in between. The CDR3 nucleotides read TGTGCCACCTCTACGGCGAGCAGTCCGTACGAGCAGTACTTC. The encoded protein is CATSTASSPYEQYF.

In this sample, this clonotype turned up many times. This chain connects TRBV5-5 to TRBJ2-5; possible D gene TRBD1, 6 bases. The CDR3 is made up of 12 amino acids. V lost 5 bases to trimming and J lost 2 bases, with 7 bases between them. The germline V gene encodes CDR1 SGHKS and CDR2 YYEKEE (reference sequence). CDR3 residues: CASRQGQETQYF. The CDR3 DNA follows: TGTGCCAGCAGACAGGGACAAGAGACCCAGTACTTC.

This clonotype has ten or more counts. The J gene is TRBJ2-2, the V gene TRBV9; possibly TRBD2 for D (5 bases). V was pared by 0 bases and J by 9 bases, with 12 bases between. The germline CDR1 and CDR2 sequences are SGDLS and YYNGEE. The CDR3 is 14 amino acids. Here the CDR3 DNA reads TGTGCCAGCAGCGTAGCATGGAGCGGAAGGGAGCTGTTTTTT. Its protein is CASSVAWSGRELFF.